The clone carrying this T cell receptor beta chain was recorded a few times. The sample belongs to a study of graft-versus-host responses after intestinal transplantation. Overall study: Recipients across the board were started on anti-thymocyte globulin induction, then kept on tacrolimus and steroids for approximately three years. Study-level points and caveats: The study found high graft-versus-host to host-versus-graft clonal ratios in allografts of patients with graft-donor T cell macrochimerism.

The V and J ends lost 0 bases and 7 bases respectively, with 16 bases between them. Germline loops: CDR1 SGHNT, CDR2 YENEEA. This CDR3 is 15 amino acids long. Here immunoSEQ multiplex PCR was the method, and the copy in TCRdb shows in-frame clones only, minus some. The table includes more than 12,000 clones, about 28% detected once. With roughly 200,000 irradiated, violet-dye-labeled stimulator cells, roughly 200,000 CFSE-labeled responder cells were plated. CFSE-low proliferating responders, CD3+CD4+ and CD3+CD8+, were sorted post-reaction. This sequence was found in a human patient who received an intestinal transplant. Specimen: alloreactive CD4+ T cells from a mixed lymphocyte reaction culture, collected before intestinal transplant. This sample's subset: CFSE-low proliferating T cells sorted from roughly 6-day pre-transplant mixed lymphocyte reaction (GvH or HvG direction). V is TRBV11-3 and J is TRBJ2-7; D call uncertain. CDR3 in amino acids: CASSLEVGTRGEQYF. The CDR3 region has the DNA TGTGCCAGCAGCTTAGAGGTAGGCACCCGTGGGGAGCAGTACTTC.